The clone carrying this TCR beta chain was seen only a few times. A much larger clonotype is one base distant, so this may be a read error. This sample stems from a study of CD8+CD57+ T cells in acquired aplastic anemia. Overall study context: When averaged, DNA from sorted CD4+ and CD8+ cells came to around 3 ug.

CDR1 is SNHLY, CDR2 FYNNEI, per germline. The CDR3 is 13 residues long. Patients chosen for sequencing had CD8+CD57+ cells that had expanded, as shown by flow cytometry. Investigators profiled TCR beta VDJ and CDR3 from genomic DNA template. TCRdb ran MiXCR on the reads and lists one entry per CDR3 protein. The sample yields fewer than 200,000 distinct CDR3 sequences, approximately 52% seen once. The sample comprised sorted CD4+, CD8+, or CD8+CD57+ T cells (not recorded which) from PBMCs. The sequence was obtained from a human donor with aplastic anemia. The chain is built from TRBV2 and TRBJ2-6; possibly TRBD1 for D (5 bases). The CDR3 DNA reads TGTGCCAGCAGTGCTTCTGGGGCCAACGCCCTGACTTTC. It codes for CASSASGANALTF.